These 13 T cell receptor beta chains share one sample of origin, sequenced in a study of T-cell reconstitution after alpha-beta-depleted transplantation in children. For TCRbeta, the library was prepared with unique molecular identifiers. TCRdb re-analysed the PCR reads in MiXCR, keeping a single row per CDR3 protein. The table records hundreds of thousands of distinct CDR3 sequences, 13% of them present only once. The sample consisted of PBMCs, mostly from graft donor cells, taken 360 days after TCRalphabeta/CD19-depleted stem cell transplant. Every receptor here comes from a male patient aged 5 to 17 who had a stem cell transplant for acute myeloid leukemia, so the T cells may come from the graft donor.

V gene TRBV3-1 combines with J gene TRBJ2-7, with unresolved D. Per germline, CDR1 LGHDT and CDR2 YNNKEL (reference sequence). Trimming shortened V by 4 bases and J by 6 bases, and 16 bases separated the two germline ends. The CDR3 is made up of 14 amino acids. CDR3 residues: CASSPRQVLGEQYF. The CDR3 nucleotides read TGTGCCAGCAGCCCCCGTCAGGTCTTGGGCGAGCAGTACTTC.

V gene TRBV30 combines with J gene TRBJ2-1, with TRBD2 matching over 7 bases. Trimming took 0 bases from V and 2 from J; bases not matched to a gene: 10. Germline CDR1 reads GTSNPN; CDR2 reads SVGIG (reference sequence). The CDR3 contains 17 residues. CDR3 sequence (DNA): TGTGCCTGGAGTGTACTAACCTCTAGCGGACCCTACAATGAGCAGTTCTTC. The encoded protein is CAWSVLTSSGPYNEQFF.

The table lists this clonotype with a few counts. This chain links TRBV6-1 with TRBJ2-7; 8 bases fit TRBD1. Trimming took 4 bases from V and 5 from J; bases not matched to a gene: 4. The CDR3 runs to 13 residues. From germline, CDR1 is MNHNS and CDR2 SASEGT. The CDR3 loop is CASSGTGWHEQYF. CDR3 DNA sequence: TGTGCCAGCAGTGGGACAGGGTGGCACGAGCAGTACTTC.

This clonotype was picked up a small number of times. The V call is TRBV28, the J call TRBJ2-7; TRBD1 matches at 9 bases. The germline V gene has CDR1 MDHEN and CDR2 SYDVKM. V lost 5 bases to trimming and J lost 3 bases; unmatched junction nucleotides: 8. CDR3 size: 15 residues. In DNA form, the CDR3 reads TGTGCCAGCAGTCCTCGGACAGGGGCGAACTACGAGCAGTACTTC. Protein: CASSPRTGANYEQYF.

At least ten counts were recorded for this clonotype. The rearrangement uses TRBV29-1 and TRBJ2-7, with D unclear. Trimming removed 5 bases from V and 5 bases from J, with 10 bases in between. The CDR3 length is 11 residues. Germline V CDR1 and CDR2: SQVTM, ANQGSEA. CDR3 in DNA: TGCAGCGTTCCGGGTGGCAACGAGCAGTACTTC. Residues: CSVPGGNEQYF.

The gene calls are TRBV28 and TRBJ2-2; 12 nucleotides line up with TRBD2. Trimming removed 8 bases from V and 5 bases from J; junction bases left unmatched: 6. In germline, CDR1 is MDHEN, CDR2 SYDVKM. CDR3 length: 15 residues. CDR3 residues: CASGGLAGGTGELFF. CDR3 nucleotide sequence: TGTGCCAGCGGGGGCCTAGCGGGAGGGACCGGGGAGCTGTTTTTT.

Only a few counts were recorded for this clonotype. This chain joins TRBV4-3 and TRBJ2-3; D is undetermined. From germline, CDR1 is LGHNA and CDR2 YSLEER. V lost 0 bases, J lost 0 bases, and 22 bases lay in between. There are 20 residues in the CDR3. The chain's CDR3 is CASSQDLGRWVRPSTDTQYF. In DNA form, the CDR3 reads TGCGCCAGCAGCCAAGATCTGGGTAGGTGGGTCCGCCCCAGCACAGATACGCAGTATTTT.

V is TRBV13 and J is TRBJ1-2, with TRBD1 identical over 9 bases. The CDR3 consists of 14 residues. CDR1 and CDR2 from the germline V gene are PRHDT and FYEKMQ (reference sequence). After removal of 5 bases from V and 6 bases from J, the junction contained 7 bases not matched to a gene. CDR3 DNA sequence: TGTGCCAGCAGCGCCACAGGGGGCGCGGATGGCTACACCTTC. As protein: CASSATGGADGYTF.

This clonotype was detected only a few times. The chain has TRBV7-6 and TRBJ2-5; the D call may be TRBD1 or TRBD2 (6 bases each). The CDR3 has 17 residues. V was clipped by 2 bases and J by 1 base, with 17 bases between them. Germline V gene data show CDR1 as SGHVS and CDR2 as FNYEAQ. The CDR3 protein is CASSLRVLGGFQETQYF. CDR3 DNA: TGTGCCAGCAGCTTAAGGGTCCTAGGGGGGTTCCAAGAGACCCAGTACTTC.

This clonotype was seen many times. The chain recombines TRBV7-9 with TRBJ2-7; no reliable D call. V was trimmed by 6 bases and J by 0 bases, leaving 21 bases between them. The CDR3 sequence is 17 residues long. Germline V gene data show CDR1 as SEHNR and CDR2 as FQNEAQ (reference sequence). Written as DNA, the CDR3 is TGTGCCAGCAGTCCAGGAGATCGGATGGGCGACTCCTACGAGCAGTACTTC. This codes for CASSPGDRMGDSYEQYF.

V usage is TRBV24-1 and J usage is TRBJ2-2; no definite D call. Germline values: CDR1 KGHDR, CDR2 SFDVKD. Trimming stripped 1 base from V and 4 bases from J, with 9 bases between. The CDR3 sequence is 15 residues long. Here the CDR3 reads CATSDFGLSTGELFF. CDR3 coding DNA: TGTGCCACCAGTGATTTCGGCCTGAGCACCGGGGAGCTGTTTTTT.

The V gene is TRBV7-2, the J gene TRBJ1-4; the D gene is possibly TRBD1 (6 bases). The CDR3 spans 14 residues. CDR1 and CDR2 from the germline V gene are SGHTA and FQGNSA. The V end was cut by 5 bases, the J end by 5 bases, with 12 bases between. The chain's CDR3 is CASSHDRPNEKLFF. The CDR3 DNA sequence: TGTGCCAGCAGCCATGACAGGCCGAATGAAAAACTGTTTTTT.

The chain's CDR3 is CASSRGGNEQETQYF. For the CDR3, the DNA is TGCGCCAGCAGCAGAGGGGGAAACGAACAAGAGACCCAGTACTTC. The rearrangement joins TRBV5-1 to TRBJ2-5, with TRBD1 as a possible D gene (6 bases). This CDR3 is 15 amino acids long. CDR1 and CDR2 (germline): SGHRS, YFSETQ. Between the trimmed V and J ends, which lost 4 bases and 2 bases, there was a span of 15 bases.